This TCR beta chain comes out of a study of beta chain features in type 1 diabetes. Study results and caveats: In all four CD4+ subsets, TCRB CDR3 length was significantly, moderately reduced in type 1 diabetes.

Reverse transcribing all isolated RNA meant expressed TCRB transcripts were sequenced. TCRdb's copy holds only in-frame clones and misses some; the assay was immunoSEQ multiplex PCR. Of approximately 600,000 clones listed, 9.5% to 15% were seen once; the top ten hold about 0.11%. This clone has just a few counts. Its antigen remains unknown. CD45RO/CCR7/CD25/CD127/CD95/CD27 separated CD4+ naive, central memory, regulatory and stem cell-like memory cells by sorting. Trimming shortened V by 5 bases and J by 1 base, and 11 bases separated the two germline ends. Germline V gene data show CDR1 as SEHNR and CDR2 as FQNEAQ (reference sequence). This CDR3 has 14 amino acids.

The material sequenced was naive CD4+ T cells from blood. The clonotype originates from a man under 40 with type 1 diabetes. The V gene is TRBV7-9, the J gene TRBJ1-2; possibly TRBD1 for D (6 bases). The DNA of the CDR3 is TGTGCCAGCAGCCCAGGGGAGGGTAACTATGGCTACACCTTC. It translates to CASSPGEGNYGYTF.